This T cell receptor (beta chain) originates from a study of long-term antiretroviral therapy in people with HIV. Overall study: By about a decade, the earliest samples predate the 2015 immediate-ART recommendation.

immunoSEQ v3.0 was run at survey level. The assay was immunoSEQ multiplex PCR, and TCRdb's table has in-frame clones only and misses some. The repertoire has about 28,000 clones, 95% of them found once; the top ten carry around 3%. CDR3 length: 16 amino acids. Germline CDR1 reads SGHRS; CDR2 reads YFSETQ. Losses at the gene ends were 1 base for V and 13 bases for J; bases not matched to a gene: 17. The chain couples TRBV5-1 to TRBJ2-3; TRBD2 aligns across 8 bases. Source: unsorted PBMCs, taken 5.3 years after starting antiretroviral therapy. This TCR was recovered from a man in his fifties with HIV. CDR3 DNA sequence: TGCGCCAGCAGCTTGTTACAAGAGGTCTTGACTAGCGTCAAGTATTTT. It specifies CASSLLQEVLTSVKYF.